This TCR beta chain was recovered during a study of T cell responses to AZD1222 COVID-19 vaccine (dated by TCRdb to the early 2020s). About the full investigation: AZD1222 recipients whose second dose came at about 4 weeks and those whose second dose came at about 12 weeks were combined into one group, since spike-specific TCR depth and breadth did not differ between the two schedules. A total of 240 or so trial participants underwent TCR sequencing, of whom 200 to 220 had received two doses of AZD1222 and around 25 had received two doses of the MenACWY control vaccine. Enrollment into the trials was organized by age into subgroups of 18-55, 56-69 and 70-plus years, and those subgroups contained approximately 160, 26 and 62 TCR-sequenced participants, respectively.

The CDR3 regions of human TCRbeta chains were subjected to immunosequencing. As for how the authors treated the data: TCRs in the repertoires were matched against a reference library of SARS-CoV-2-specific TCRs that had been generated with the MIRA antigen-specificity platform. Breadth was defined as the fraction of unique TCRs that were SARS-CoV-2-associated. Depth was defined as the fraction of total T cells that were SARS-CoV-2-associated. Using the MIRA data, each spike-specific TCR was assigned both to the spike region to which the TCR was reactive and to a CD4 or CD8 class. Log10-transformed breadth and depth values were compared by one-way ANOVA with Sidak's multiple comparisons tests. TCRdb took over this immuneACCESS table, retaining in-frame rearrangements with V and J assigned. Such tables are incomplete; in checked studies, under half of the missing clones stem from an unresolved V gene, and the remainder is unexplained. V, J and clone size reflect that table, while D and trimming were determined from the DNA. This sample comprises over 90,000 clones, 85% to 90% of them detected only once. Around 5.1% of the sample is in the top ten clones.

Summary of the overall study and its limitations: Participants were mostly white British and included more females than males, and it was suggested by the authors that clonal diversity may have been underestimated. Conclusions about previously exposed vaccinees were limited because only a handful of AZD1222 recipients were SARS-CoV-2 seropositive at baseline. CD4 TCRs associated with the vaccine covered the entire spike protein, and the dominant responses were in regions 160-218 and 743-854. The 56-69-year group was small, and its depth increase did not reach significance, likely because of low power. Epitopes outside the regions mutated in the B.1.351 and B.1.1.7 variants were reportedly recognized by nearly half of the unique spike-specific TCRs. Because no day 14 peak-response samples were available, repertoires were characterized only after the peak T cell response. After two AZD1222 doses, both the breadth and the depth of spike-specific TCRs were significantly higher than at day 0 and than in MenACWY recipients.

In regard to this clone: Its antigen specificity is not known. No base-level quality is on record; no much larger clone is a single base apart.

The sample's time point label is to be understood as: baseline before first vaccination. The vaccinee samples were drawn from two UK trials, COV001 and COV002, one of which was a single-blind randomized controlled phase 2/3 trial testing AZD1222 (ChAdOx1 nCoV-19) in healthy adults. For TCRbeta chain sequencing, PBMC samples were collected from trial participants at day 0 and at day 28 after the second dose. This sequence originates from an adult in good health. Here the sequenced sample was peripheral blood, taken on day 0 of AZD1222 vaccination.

The nucleotide sequence reads TGTGCCAGCAGCCCCACGGGGGTGGTGGAGACCCAGTACTTC. Translated, this is CASSPTGVVETQYF. Recombination connected TRBV2 to TRBJ2-5; the D region possibly corresponds to TRBD2 (6 bases align). CDR1 and CDR2 are drawn from the germline V gene: SNHLY, FYNNEI. From its cysteine to its phenylalanine, the CDR3 spans 14 amino acids. Here the CDR3 DNA is all that survives: 42 bases in frame from base 1. The junction carries 16 bases between V and J, which are trimmed by 6 bases and 5 bases respectively.